The 9 T cell receptor beta chains below come from one sample, sequenced in a study of circulating and synovial CD4+ cells in juvenile arthritis. Sequencing was performed with immunoSEQ multiplex PCR; in TCRdb, only in-frame clones are kept and a portion is missing. The sample includes about 32,000 clones, 90% to 95% of them seen just once. The specimen sequenced was CD4+ T cells from blood. Receptor source: a human donor with juvenile idiopathic arthritis.

The chain combines TRBV4-1 with TRBJ2-7; D possibly corresponds to TRBD2 (6 bases). The germline gives CDR1 MGHRA, CDR2 YSYEKL. The CDR3 loop spans 13 amino acids. V gave up 3 bases and J gave up 3 bases, with 9 bases separating them. The chain's CDR3 is CASSQDYYYEQYF. CDR3 bases: TGCGCCAGCAGCCAGGACTATTACTACGAGCAGTACTTC.

CDR3 sequence: CSVPNISNVNTEAFF. The DNA for the CDR3 is TGCAGCGTCCCGAACATTTCGAACGTGAACACTGAAGCTTTCTTT. The chain joins TRBV29-1 to TRBJ1-1; D not resolved. The CDR3 length is 15 residues. Germline V CDR1 and CDR2: SQVTM, ANQGSEA. V lost 6 bases and J 0 bases, leaving 17 bases between the germline ends.

The chain couples TRBV5-4 to TRBJ2-3; 12 bases agree with TRBD2. V shed 4 bases, J shed 4 bases, and the junction held 4 bases outside the gene matches. The CDR3 extends over 15 amino acids. Germline V gives CDR1 SGHNT, CDR2 YYREEE (reference sequence). The chain's CDR3 is CASSPASGRADTQYF. CDR3 nucleotides: TGTGCCAGCAGCCCCGCTAGCGGGAGGGCAGATACGCAGTATTTT.

The chain joins TRBV29-1 to TRBJ1-2; 9 positions agree with TRBD1. The CDR3 contains 12 residues. V was clipped by 6 bases and J by 7 bases; unmatched bases: 6. CDR1 SQVTM and CDR2 ANQGSEA come from the germline V gene. CDR3 sequence reads: CSVTGGIGGYTF. The CDR3 DNA sequence: TGCAGCGTGACAGGGGGAATTGGTGGCTACACCTTC.

The V call is TRBV2, the J call TRBJ2-2; D is perhaps TRBD2 (6 bases). The CDR3 spans 15 residues. The V and J ends lost 1 base and 0 bases respectively, with 6 bases between them. Per the germline V gene, CDR1 is SNHLY and CDR2 is FYNNEI. The chain's CDR3 is CASSEGGANTGELFF. For the CDR3, the DNA is TGTGCCAGCAGTGAAGGGGGGGCGAACACCGGGGAGCTGTTTTTT.

The chain recombines TRBV7-8 with TRBJ2-7, with TRBD1 as a possible D gene (6 bases). The CDR3 length is 14 residues. CDR1 SGHVS and CDR2 FQNEAQ come from the germline V gene. The V gene lost 3 bases and the J gene lost 5 bases, with 14 bases spanning the gap. Here the CDR3 reads CASSFSGDLHEQYF. Here the CDR3 DNA reads TGTGCCAGCAGCTTCTCAGGGGACCTCCACGAGCAGTACTTC.

The V call is TRBV5-1, the J call TRBJ2-7; TRBD2 matches at 7 bases. Losses at the gene ends were 4 bases for V and 6 bases for J; bases not matched to a gene: 10. Germline V gene lookup returns CDR1 SGHRS and CDR2 YFSETQ. This CDR3 spans 14 amino acids. The chain's CDR3 is CASSSTAGDREQYF. The CDR3 DNA sequence: TGCGCCAGCAGCAGTACTGCGGGAGATCGCGAGCAGTACTTC.

This clone was observed once. This rearrangement joins TRBV5-1 to TRBJ2-1; 13 bases are a match to TRBD2. This CDR3 is 16 amino acids long. V dropped 4 bases and J dropped 5; count of bases not matched to a gene: 6. Germline lookup yields CDR1 SGHRS and CDR2 YFSETQ. This CDR3 reads CASSRTSGRTNNEQFF. CDR3 nucleotide sequence: TGCGCCAGCAGCCGGACTAGCGGGAGAACTAACAATGAGCAGTTCTTC.

J is TRBJ2-7 and V is TRBV2; weak D call: TRBD2 (6 bases). The CDR3 has 13 residues. Germline loops: CDR1 SNHLY, CDR2 FYNNEI. V was pared by 11 bases and J by 5 bases, with 19 bases between. The CDR3 bases are TGTGCCGGGGGAGGCGGTGTGAGCCACGAGCAGTACTTC. This encodes CAGGGGVSHEQYF.